The 10 T cell receptor beta chains reported below all come from one sample, sequenced in a study of blood T cell repertoires in COVID-19. Sequencing used immunoSEQ multiplex PCR; TCRdb keeps in-frame clones, though not all of them. The sample holds some 250,000 clones; about 76% are singletons and the top ten take 2.5% to 3%. Sequencing was done on a sample of peripheral blood. The receptors shown here come from a woman aged 60-75 years with active or convalescent COVID-19.

The table lists this clone with a few counts. V and J are TRBV30 and TRBJ1-6; D gene ambiguous. Germline V CDR1 and CDR2: GTSNPN, SVGIG (reference sequence). CDR3 length: 12 residues. V gave up 3 bases and J gave up 9 bases, with 9 bases separating them. DNA for the CDR3: TGTGCCTGGAGGAACGGCGGTTCACCCCTCCACTTT. Translated: CAWRNGGSPLHF.

The chain combines TRBV27 with TRBJ1-4, with TRBD1 matching over 7 bases. The CDR3 length is 15 residues. Looked up from germline, CDR1 is MNHEY and CDR2 is SMNVEV (reference sequence). V shed 7 bases, J shed 3 bases, and the junction held 8 bases outside the gene matches. The chain's CDR3 is CASTAAGGANEKLFF. The CDR3 nucleotides are TGTGCCAGCACCGCCGCAGGGGGAGCTAATGAAAAACTGTTTTTT.

The V and J genes are TRBV23-1 and TRBJ1-2, with D possibly being TRBD1 (5 bases). TRBV23-1 is flagged as an ORF with uncertain function. This CDR3 is 16 amino acids long. V was cut by 2 bases and J by 4 bases, with 17 bases left in between. The CDR3 nucleotides are TGCGCCAGCAGTCAACCCACCTCCCAGGGCCGCTATGGCTACACCTTC. It specifies CASSQPTSQGRYGYTF.

This rearrangement joins TRBV7-2 to TRBJ2-7; D possibly corresponds to TRBD2 (6 bases). Between the trimmed V and J ends, which lost 1 base and 2 bases, there was a span of 12 bases. Germline V gene data show CDR1 as SGHTA and CDR2 as FQGNSA. The CDR3 consists of 15 residues. The CDR3 here is CASSLDSGLAYEQYF. In DNA, the CDR3 is TGTGCCAGCAGCTTAGATTCGGGACTCGCCTACGAGCAGTACTTC.

A few counts support this clone. The chain joins TRBV15 to TRBJ1-6; TRBD1 is a possible D gene (6 bases). Germline CDR1 and CDR2: LNHNV and YYDKDF (reference sequence). The CDR3 loop spans 15 amino acids. Trimming shortened V by 5 bases and J by 10 bases, and 18 bases separated the two germline ends. The CDR3 loop is CATSWGQNRVSPLHF. CDR3 DNA: TGTGCCACCAGCTGGGGGCAAAACAGGGTCTCACCCCTCCACTTT.

Only a few counts were recorded for this clone. The chain is built from TRBV5-1 and TRBJ2-1; D might be TRBD2 (7 bases). Germline-derived CDR1 and CDR2 are SGHRS and YFSETQ. The CDR3 has 15 residues. The ends were cut back, 5 bases at V and 3 bases at J, with 15 bases in the middle. Here the CDR3 reads CASSIWRGGYNEQFF. The CDR3 bases are TGCGCCAGCAGTATTTGGAGGGGGGGCTACAATGAGCAGTTCTTC. Using reference TRBV5-1 and TRBJ2-1 for the parts outside the CDR3, the full variable domain is KAGVTQTPRYLIKTRGQQVTLSCSPISGHRSVSWYQQTPGQGLQFLFEYFSETQRNKGNFPGRFSGRQFSNSRSEMNVSTLELGDSALYLCASSIWRGGYNEQFFGPGTRLTVL.

This chain joins TRBV5-4 and TRBJ1-2, with D possibly being TRBD1 (5 bases). Germline lookup yields CDR1 SGHNT and CDR2 YYREEE (reference sequence). Trimming left V 0 bases short and J 8 bases short, with 14 bases between. CDR3 length equals 14 residues. In DNA, the CDR3 is TGTGCCAGCAGCTTGGGGGGCGGGGCGAGGGGCTACACCTTC. Translation gives CASSLGGGARGYTF.

The J gene is TRBJ2-7, the V gene TRBV4-2; 9 nucleotides agree with TRBD1. Germline lookup yields CDR1 LGHNA and CDR2 YNFKEQ. The CDR3 consists of 16 residues. The V segment lost 2 bases and the J segment 3 bases; nucleotides outside the gene matches: 8. CDR3 protein: CASSQLQGASVYEQYF. For the CDR3, the DNA is TGTGCCAGCAGCCAACTACAGGGGGCCTCCGTCTACGAGCAGTACTTC.

The chain has TRBV11-3 and TRBJ2-7; 7 bases fit TRBD1. Germline V gene sequence: CDR1 SGHNT, CDR2 YENEEA. This CDR3 comprises 15 residues. J was trimmed by 0 bases and V by 5 bases; bases with no gene match: 7. The CDR3 protein is CASSLWDSRSYEQYF. Here the CDR3 DNA reads TGTGCCAGCAGCCTCTGGGACAGTCGCTCCTACGAGCAGTACTTC. The variable domain in full, completed from reference TRBV11-3 and TRBJ2-7, reads EAGVVQSPRYKIIEKKQPVAFWCNPISGHNTLYWYLQNLGQGPELLIRYENEEAVDDSQLPKDRFSAERLKGVDSTLKIQPAELGDSAVYLCASSLWDSRSYEQYFGPGTRLTVT.

This clone was recorded once. The chain is built from TRBV5-4 and TRBJ2-7; TRBD1 matches at 7 bases. V trimming: 3 bases; J trimming: 2 bases; junction bases outside the gene matches: 2. Per germline, CDR1 SGHNT and CDR2 YYREEE (reference sequence). The CDR3 has 13 residues. CDR3 sequence reads: CASSSGQPYEQYF. The CDR3 coding sequence is TGTGCCAGCAGCTCGGGACAGCCCTACGAGCAGTACTTC.